Below, 30 T cell receptor beta chains from the same sample are listed, as sequenced in a study of blood T cell repertoires in COVID-19. Assay: immunoSEQ multiplex PCR; the TCRdb copy retains only in-frame clones and omits some. The sample has some 33,000 clones; about nine tenths are singletons. The sequenced material came from peripheral blood. All receptors derive from a man aged 55 to 70 with acute or convalescent COVID-19.

V and J are TRBV6-5 and TRBJ1-1, with no clear D. V was cut by 5 bases and J by 1 base, with 2 bases left in between. CDR1 and CDR2 (germline): MNHEY, SVGAGI. There are 11 residues in the CDR3. The CDR3 sequence is CASSRNTEAFF. In DNA form, the CDR3 reads TGTGCCAGCAGTCGGAACACTGAAGCTTTCTTT.

The chain carries TRBV27 and TRBJ2-7; possibly TRBD2 for D (5 bases). The germline V gene encodes CDR1 MNHEY and CDR2 SMNVEV (reference sequence). The CDR3 has 13 residues. V shed 4 bases and J shed 4 bases, with 11 bases lying between them. In nucleotides, the CDR3 is TGTGCCAGCAGTTCCCTACGGGGATACGAGCAGTACTTC. It translates to CASSSLRGYEQYF.

The gene calls are TRBV20-1 and TRBJ1-1, with 9 positions matching TRBD1. J was trimmed by 1 base and V by 5 bases; bases with no gene match: 5. This CDR3 has 14 amino acids. Germline V gene data show CDR1 as DFQATT and CDR2 as SNEGSKA (reference sequence). The CDR3 coding sequence is TGCAGTGCTCGTGGACAGGGGTCGAACACTGAAGCTTTCTTT. Translated, it gives CSARGQGSNTEAFF.

The chain carries TRBV7-9 and TRBJ2-7; D might be TRBD2 (6 bases). Germline assignment: CDR1 SEHNR and CDR2 FQNEAQ (reference sequence). The CDR3 contains 14 residues. Trimming shortened V by 5 bases and J by 2 bases, and 13 bases separated the two germline ends. The CDR3 DNA follows: TGTGCCAGCAGCCTCCCCGGGACTCCCTACGAGCAGTACTTC. This sequence encodes CASSLPGTPYEQYF.

V and J are TRBV6-5 and TRBJ2-3; D possibly corresponds to TRBD2 (5 bases). V was shortened by 5 bases and J by 0 bases, with 9 bases between the two germline ends. Germline V CDR1 and CDR2: MNHEY, SVGAGI. The CDR3 has 14 residues. CDR3 bases: TGTGCCAGCAGTCGGGATACTAGCACAGATACGCAGTATTTT. It yields the protein CASSRDTSTDTQYF.

The genes are TRBV19 and TRBJ2-3, with 8 bases lining up with TRBD1. The trim removed 6 bases at V and 1 base at J, leaving 6 bases unmatched. In germline, CDR1 is LNHDA, CDR2 SQIVND (reference sequence). This CDR3 spans 15 amino acids. The CDR3 region has the DNA TGTGCCAGTAGGCATCCGGGACAGGGCACAGATACGCAGTATTTT. Translating it yields CASRHPGQGTDTQYF.

V usage is TRBV4-3 and J usage is TRBJ1-2; TRBD1 agrees at 7 bases. CDR1 and CDR2 (germline): LGHNA, YSLEER. Trimming removed 1 base from V and 8 bases from J; junction bases left unmatched: 19. The CDR3 extends over 18 amino acids. CDR3 coding DNA: TGCGCCAGCAGCCAAGGATACAATTCATACGGGACAGCCAGCGGCTACACCTTC. This codes for CASSQGYNSYGTASGYTF.

The rearrangement links TRBV6-5 to TRBJ2-3; TRBD2 might be the D (5 bases). This CDR3 has 15 amino acids. Germline V gene lookup returns CDR1 MNHEY and CDR2 SVGAGI. Trimming stripped 8 bases from V and 6 bases from J, with 21 bases between. This chain's CDR3 is CASRSPLRSGDTQYF. Here the CDR3 DNA reads TGTGCCAGCCGTTCCCCTCTCCGTTCGGGGGATACGCAGTATTTT.

V and J are TRBV5-1 and TRBJ2-5, with TRBD1 identical over 8 bases. The CDR3 has 14 amino acids. V was pared by 3 bases and J by 5 bases, with 6 bases of the junction left unmatched. Germline V lookup: CDR1 SGHRS, CDR2 YFSETQ. The CDR3 DNA sequence: TGCGCCAGCAGCTCCGGACAGGGACCGGAGACCCAGTACTTC. It yields the protein CASSSGQGPETQYF.

This chain joins TRBV7-2 and TRBJ1-5; D ambiguous. This CDR3 spans 12 amino acids. V lost 5 bases and J lost 6, with 8 bases in between. The V gene's germline CDR1 is SGHTA and CDR2 FQGNSA. CDR3 protein: CASSTRGQPQHF. CDR3 nucleotide sequence: TGTGCCAGCAGCACCCGCGGTCAGCCCCAGCATTTT.

The chain uses TRBV5-4 and TRBJ2-7; TRBD2 aligns across 10 bases. Looked up from germline, CDR1 is SGHNT and CDR2 is YYREEE (reference sequence). The CDR3 has 16 amino acids. V trimming: 4 bases; J trimming: 0 bases; junction bases outside the gene matches: 7. This chain's CDR3 is CASSKVSGRSSYEQYF. CDR3 nucleotides: TGTGCCAGCAGCAAGGTTAGCGGGAGGAGCTCCTACGAGCAGTACTTC.

V gene TRBV3-1 (or the pseudogene TRBV3-2) combines with J gene TRBJ2-7, with 9 bases identical to TRBD2. The ends lost 1 base at V and 4 bases at J; junction bases unmatched: 2. Per germline, CDR1 LGHDT and CDR2 YNNKEL (reference sequence). This CDR3 comprises 14 residues. The CDR3 DNA follows: TGTGCCAGCAGCCAAGTTAGCGGGAGTTACGAGCAGTACTTC. Translation: CASSQVSGSYEQYF.

The rearrangement joins TRBV12-5 to TRBJ2-3; D possibly corresponds to TRBD2 (5 bases). CDR3 length equals 15 residues. Germline values: CDR1 LGHNT, CDR2 FRNRAP. Trimming left V 6 bases short and J 1 base short, with 14 bases between. This CDR3 reads CASGTWSGGTDTQYF. The CDR3 region has the DNA TGTGCTAGTGGCACTTGGTCCGGGGGCACAGATACGCAGTATTTT.

The chain joins TRBV3-1 (or the pseudogene TRBV3-2) to TRBJ1-2, with D perhaps TRBD1 (5 bases). Trimming stripped 0 bases from V and 9 bases from J, with 14 bases between. Per germline, CDR1 LGHDT and CDR2 YNNKEL (reference sequence). The CDR3 loop spans 14 amino acids. CDR3 in DNA: TGTGCCAGCAGCCAAGATCTGCAGGGTCGGCGCTACACCTTC. It codes for CASSQDLQGRRYTF.

This chain connects TRBV24-1 to TRBJ2-2; TRBD1 agrees at 7 bases. From germline, CDR1 is KGHDR and CDR2 SFDVKD. The V and J ends lost 4 bases and 1 base, in that order; junction bases with no gene match: 8. The length of the CDR3 is 17 residues. CDR3 in amino acids: CATSDTDRAQNTGELFF. The DNA for the CDR3 is TGTGCCACCAGTGACACCGACAGGGCCCAGAACACCGGGGAGCTGTTTTTT.

The J gene is TRBJ2-3, the V gene TRBV5-1, with TRBD1 matching 7 bases. V was pared by 7 bases and J by 1 base, with 9 bases of the junction left unmatched. Germline V CDR1 and CDR2: SGHRS, YFSETQ. The length of the CDR3 is 15 residues. The CDR3: CASQEFTGGTDTQYF. CDR3 bases: TGCGCCAGCCAAGAGTTTACAGGGGGCACAGATACGCAGTATTTT.

The V gene is TRBV12-5, the J gene TRBJ2-3; 11 nucleotides match TRBD2. V gave up 0 bases and J gave up 6 bases; unmatched junction bases: 5. The CDR3 covers 16 residues. Germline CDR1 and CDR2: LGHNT and FRNRAP. The CDR3 loop reads CASGLVLAGGADTQYF. In DNA form, the CDR3 reads TGTGCTAGTGGTTTGGTTCTAGCGGGAGGTGCGGATACGCAGTATTTT.

As to this clone: Different DNA sequences within this sample yield the same CDR3. The chain employs TRBV7-9 and TRBJ1-1; D uncertain. The CDR3 sequence is 14 residues long. V was clipped by 3 bases and J by 0 bases, with 8 bases between them. The V gene's germline CDR1 is SEHNR and CDR2 FQNEAQ (reference sequence). CDR3 region: CASSFSRVNTEAFF. The CDR3 DNA is TGTGCCAGCAGCTTTTCCCGGGTGAACACTGAAGCTTTCTTT.

V gene TRBV29-1 combines with J gene TRBJ2-3, with 14 bases fitting TRBD2. V was pared by 7 bases and J by 5 bases, with 8 bases of the junction left unmatched. Germline CDR1 reads SQVTM; CDR2 reads ANQGSEA. This CDR3 is built from 15 residues. The CDR3 coding sequence is TGCAGCGAGATAAGACTAGCGGGAGGGCGAGATACGCAGTATTTT. Translation gives CSEIRLAGGRDTQYF.

The V and J genes are TRBV18 and TRBJ2-3; the match to TRBD2 covers 10 bases. Germline CDR1 KGHSH, CDR2 LQKENI. This CDR3 is 17 amino acids long. V was clipped by 2 bases and J by 0 bases; unmatched bases: 5. In DNA, the CDR3 is TGTGCCAGCTCACCAGGGACTAGCGTAGCTAGCACAGATACGCAGTATTTT. This codes for CASSPGTSVASTDTQYF.

This clone came up once. This sequence joins TRBV5-1 and TRBJ1-4; tentatively, D is TRBD1 (5 bases). With 3 bases removed from V and 8 bases from J, the gap between germline ends came to 11 bases. Germline V gives CDR1 SGHRS, CDR2 YFSETQ. The CDR3 totals 13 residues. In DNA form, the CDR3 reads TGCGCCAGCAGCTCCACCGGGGGAGAAAAACTGTTTTTT. Translated: CASSSTGGEKLFF.

The rearrangement uses TRBV11-2 and TRBJ1-1, with TRBD1 matching 7 bases. The germline V gene encodes CDR1 SGHAT and CDR2 FQNNGV. This CDR3 comprises 18 residues. V dropped 3 bases and J dropped 0; count of bases not matched to a gene: 13. CDR3 residues: CASSLRAGWGTVNTEAFF. The CDR3, as DNA: TGTGCCAGCAGCTTGAGGGCTGGATGGGGGACAGTGAACACTGAAGCTTTCTTT.

V usage is TRBV11-3 and J usage is TRBJ2-5, with 12 bases aligning to TRBD2. The trim removed 5 bases at V and 5 bases at J, leaving 6 bases unmatched. Germline V gene data show CDR1 as SGHNT and CDR2 as YENEEA. CDR3 length: 15 amino acids. The CDR3 is CASSDRLAGAETQYF. CDR3 DNA: TGTGCCAGCAGCGACCGACTAGCGGGAGCTGAGACCCAGTACTTC.

This clone came up once. The V call is TRBV3-1 (or the pseudogene TRBV3-2), the J call TRBJ2-3; D gene uncertain. CDR3 length: 11 amino acids. CDR1 is LGHDT, CDR2 YNNKEL, per germline (reference sequence). V was clipped by 6 bases and J by 11 bases, with 12 bases between them. The CDR3 is CASSSFFGQYF. The CDR3, as DNA: TGTGCCAGCAGTTCTTTTTTCGGGCAGTATTTT.

The chain combines TRBV7-8 with TRBJ1-5, with D tentatively TRBD1 (6 bases). V gave up 4 bases and J gave up 0 bases, with 19 bases separating them. In germline, CDR1 is SGHVS, CDR2 FQNEAQ. CDR3 size: 18 residues. For the CDR3, the DNA is TGTGCCAGCAGCTCGCCCCGGACAGAACCCTATAGCAATCAGCCCCAGCATTTT. As protein: CASSSPRTEPYSNQPQHF.

The CDR3, as DNA: TGTGCCAGTAGACGGACTAGCGGGAGGGCGGTCACCGGGGAGCTGTTTTTT. Encoded protein: CASRRTSGRAVTGELFF. This chain joins TRBV19 and TRBJ2-2; TRBD2 agrees at 15 bases. Looked up from germline, CDR1 is LNHDA and CDR2 is SQIVND (reference sequence). V lost 6 bases to trimming and J lost 4 bases; unmatched junction nucleotides: 6. This CDR3 contains 17 residues. The whole variable domain, remainder taken from reference TRBV19 and TRBJ2-2, is DGGITQSPKYLFRKEGQNVTLSCEQNLNHDAMYWYRQDPGQGLRLIYYSQIVNDFQKGDIAEGYSVSREKKESFPLTVTSAQKNPTAFYLCASRRTSGRAVTGELFFGEGSRLTVL.

This chain uses TRBV12-3 or TRBV12-4 with TRBJ2-1; D is ambiguous. The CDR3 runs to 12 residues. V lost 6 bases and J 6 bases, leaving 9 bases between the germline ends. CDR3 nucleotide sequence: TGTGCCAGCAGGAGGCTTGGCAATGAGCAGTTCTTC. Translating it yields CASRRLGNEQFF.

The chain carries TRBV5-1 and TRBJ2-5, with D perhaps matching TRBD2 (6 bases). CDR1 is SGHRS and CDR2 is YFSETQ in the germline V gene. The ends were cut back, 0 bases at V and 2 bases at J, with 11 bases in the middle. This CDR3 has 15 amino acids. The CDR3 bases are TGCGCCAGCAGCTTGGTGGGGGGACGGCAAGAGACCCAGTACTTC. It yields the protein CASSLVGGRQETQYF.

The V call is TRBV6-4, the J call TRBJ2-5; the match to TRBD1 covers 8 bases. The CDR3 is made up of 15 amino acids. Germline CDR1 reads MRHNA; CDR2 reads SNTAGT. The V segment lost 3 bases and the J segment 5 bases; nucleotides outside the gene matches: 8. CDR3 nucleotides: TGTGCCAGCAGTGAAGTGGCAGGGGGCACGGAGACCCAGTACTTC. This translates into CASSEVAGGTETQYF.

The V and J genes are TRBV5-1 and TRBJ2-7; tentatively, D is TRBD1 (6 bases). The CDR3 has 13 residues. Germline-derived CDR1 and CDR2 are SGHRS and YFSETQ. Trimming took 2 bases from V and 3 from J, leaving 9 bases between them. CDR3 in DNA: TGCGCCAGCAGCTTTACAGGGAACTACGAGCAGTACTTC. Its protein product is CASSFTGNYEQYF.